A selection of T cell receptor beta chains follows, all from one sample in a study of T cell clusters in autoimmune cytopenias. TCRdb reworked the multiplex PCR reads into one entry per CDR3 protein, no DNA. The specimen's table records about 4,900 distinct CDR3 sequences. The specimen was peripheral blood. The receptors were gathered from a human donor with an autoimmune cytopenia or autoimmune hepatitis (not recorded which). Each CDR3 is given with its conserved first and last residue. Not all rows give a size; the values are once, few, many and, for expanded clones, a class.

j_call clone_size v_call cdr3_aa
TRBJ2-1 NA TRBV7-8 CASTLGLGAYNEQFF
TRBJ1-2 medium-sized TRBV19 CASSRTGEHYGYTF
TRBJ2-1 NA TRBV20-1 CSAYKGDNEQFF
TRBJ1-3 medium-sized TRBV5-5 CASSLEGVGNTIYF
TRBJ1-1 medium-sized TRBV29-1 CSVGALRSGAFF
TRBJ1-2 medium-sized TRBV7-2 CASSLVQGENYGYTF
TRBJ2-7 medium-sized TRBV6-5 CASSPGTSGNSYEQYF
TRBJ2-5 medium-sized TRBV11-2 CASSFGGQETQYF
TRBJ2-3 NA TRBV28 CASRHPGATQYF
TRBJ2-5 medium-sized TRBV5-1 CASSLGLAGLGETQYF
TRBJ2-1 medium-sized TRBV7-9 CASSLGSGSYYNEQFF
TRBJ1-2 large TRBV29-1 CSVEEGKGYTF
TRBJ2-5 medium-sized TRBV29-1 CSFGTGVETQYF
TRBJ2-2 medium-sized TRBV6-6 CASSSSNTGELFF
TRBJ1-2 NA TRBV27 CASSSSQGQGARGYTF
TRBJ2-3 NA TRBV4-2 CASSQETGGTDTQYF
TRBJ2-3 NA TRBV12-3/TRBV12-4 CASSLAGPHTDTQYF
TRBJ2-4 medium-sized TRBV6-6 CASSTVNIQYF
TRBJ2-1 medium-sized TRBV20-1 CSAPRDRGHEQFF
TRBJ1-1 medium-sized TRBV29-1 CSVVAGRITEAFF
TRBJ2-7 medium-sized TRBV27 CASSRLTNSYEQYF
TRBJ2-2 NA TRBV20-1 CSATRGTGELFF
TRBJ2-2 NA TRBV6-6 CASSYRPLAGGELFF
TRBJ2-2 medium-sized TRBV12-3/TRBV12-4 CASSFKGPGGAGTGELFF
TRBJ2-2 NA TRBV20-1 CSAYRSGINTGELFF
TRBJ2-2 NA TRBV7-9 CASSLEVGGVTGELFF
TRBJ2-3 NA TRBV7-9 CASSPSTAYTDTQYF
TRBJ2-6 NA TRBV5-1 CASSRTDRAAGANVLTF
TRBJ2-3 medium-sized TRBV5-6 CASSSLDTQYF
TRBJ1-5 NA TRBV6-1 CASSTEEVYSNQPQHF
TRBJ2-3 medium-sized TRBV6-1 CASSETGGTDTQYF
TRBJ1-2 medium-sized TRBV27 CASSQPGGASGYTF
TRBJ1-6 NA TRBV19 CARRVSPSSYNSPLHF
TRBJ2-3 NA TRBV6-5 CASSSSGGTDTQYF
TRBJ2-5 NA TRBV18 CASSPKGETQYF
TRBJ2-5 medium-sized TRBV5-6 CASSPERDQETQYF
TRBJ1-2 medium-sized TRBV29-1 CSVEYRQNYGYTF
TRBJ1-4 NA TRBV2 CASKIRIEKLFF
TRBJ1-1 medium-sized TRBV7-2 CASSLEPLASTEAFF
TRBJ2-1 NA TRBV29-1 CSVEWVAGGPRIYNEQFF
TRBJ2-7 medium-sized TRBV6-5 CASSRRGSDEQYF
TRBJ2-7 medium-sized TRBV18 CASSRTFDEQYF
TRBJ2-1 medium-sized TRBV6-1 CASSVGPNEQFF
TRBJ1-5 medium-sized TRBV6-5 CASSYSGFQPQHF